This TCR beta chain was identified during a study of blood T cell repertoires in COVID-19. Overall study context: From T cells, B-cell-depleted T cells, or PBMCs came the material, which was cDNA or gDNA.

Per germline, CDR1 SEHNR and CDR2 FQNEAQ (reference sequence). V lost 5 bases and J 7 bases, leaving 11 bases between the germline ends. The CDR3 runs 13 residues. As originally analysed: Amplifying reference gene primers gave estimates of nucleated cell counts. The protocol was immunoSEQ multiplex PCR, while the TCRdb copy is restricted to in-frame clones and leaves out a portion. V and J calls plus clone size are reproduced from that table; the DNA served to infer D and trimming. The sample has hundreds of thousands of clones; approximately 90% are singletons. Sequencing was done on a sample of PBMCs or T cells enriched from blood (not recorded which). This receptor was obtained from a woman in her 30s who had recovered from COVID-19. The chain recombines TRBV7-9 with TRBJ2-2, with D maybe TRBD2 (5 bases). The CDR3 nucleotides are TGTGCCAGCAGCCCGCCCCGGGGCGGGGAGCTGTTTTTT. Encoded protein: CASSPPRGGELFF.